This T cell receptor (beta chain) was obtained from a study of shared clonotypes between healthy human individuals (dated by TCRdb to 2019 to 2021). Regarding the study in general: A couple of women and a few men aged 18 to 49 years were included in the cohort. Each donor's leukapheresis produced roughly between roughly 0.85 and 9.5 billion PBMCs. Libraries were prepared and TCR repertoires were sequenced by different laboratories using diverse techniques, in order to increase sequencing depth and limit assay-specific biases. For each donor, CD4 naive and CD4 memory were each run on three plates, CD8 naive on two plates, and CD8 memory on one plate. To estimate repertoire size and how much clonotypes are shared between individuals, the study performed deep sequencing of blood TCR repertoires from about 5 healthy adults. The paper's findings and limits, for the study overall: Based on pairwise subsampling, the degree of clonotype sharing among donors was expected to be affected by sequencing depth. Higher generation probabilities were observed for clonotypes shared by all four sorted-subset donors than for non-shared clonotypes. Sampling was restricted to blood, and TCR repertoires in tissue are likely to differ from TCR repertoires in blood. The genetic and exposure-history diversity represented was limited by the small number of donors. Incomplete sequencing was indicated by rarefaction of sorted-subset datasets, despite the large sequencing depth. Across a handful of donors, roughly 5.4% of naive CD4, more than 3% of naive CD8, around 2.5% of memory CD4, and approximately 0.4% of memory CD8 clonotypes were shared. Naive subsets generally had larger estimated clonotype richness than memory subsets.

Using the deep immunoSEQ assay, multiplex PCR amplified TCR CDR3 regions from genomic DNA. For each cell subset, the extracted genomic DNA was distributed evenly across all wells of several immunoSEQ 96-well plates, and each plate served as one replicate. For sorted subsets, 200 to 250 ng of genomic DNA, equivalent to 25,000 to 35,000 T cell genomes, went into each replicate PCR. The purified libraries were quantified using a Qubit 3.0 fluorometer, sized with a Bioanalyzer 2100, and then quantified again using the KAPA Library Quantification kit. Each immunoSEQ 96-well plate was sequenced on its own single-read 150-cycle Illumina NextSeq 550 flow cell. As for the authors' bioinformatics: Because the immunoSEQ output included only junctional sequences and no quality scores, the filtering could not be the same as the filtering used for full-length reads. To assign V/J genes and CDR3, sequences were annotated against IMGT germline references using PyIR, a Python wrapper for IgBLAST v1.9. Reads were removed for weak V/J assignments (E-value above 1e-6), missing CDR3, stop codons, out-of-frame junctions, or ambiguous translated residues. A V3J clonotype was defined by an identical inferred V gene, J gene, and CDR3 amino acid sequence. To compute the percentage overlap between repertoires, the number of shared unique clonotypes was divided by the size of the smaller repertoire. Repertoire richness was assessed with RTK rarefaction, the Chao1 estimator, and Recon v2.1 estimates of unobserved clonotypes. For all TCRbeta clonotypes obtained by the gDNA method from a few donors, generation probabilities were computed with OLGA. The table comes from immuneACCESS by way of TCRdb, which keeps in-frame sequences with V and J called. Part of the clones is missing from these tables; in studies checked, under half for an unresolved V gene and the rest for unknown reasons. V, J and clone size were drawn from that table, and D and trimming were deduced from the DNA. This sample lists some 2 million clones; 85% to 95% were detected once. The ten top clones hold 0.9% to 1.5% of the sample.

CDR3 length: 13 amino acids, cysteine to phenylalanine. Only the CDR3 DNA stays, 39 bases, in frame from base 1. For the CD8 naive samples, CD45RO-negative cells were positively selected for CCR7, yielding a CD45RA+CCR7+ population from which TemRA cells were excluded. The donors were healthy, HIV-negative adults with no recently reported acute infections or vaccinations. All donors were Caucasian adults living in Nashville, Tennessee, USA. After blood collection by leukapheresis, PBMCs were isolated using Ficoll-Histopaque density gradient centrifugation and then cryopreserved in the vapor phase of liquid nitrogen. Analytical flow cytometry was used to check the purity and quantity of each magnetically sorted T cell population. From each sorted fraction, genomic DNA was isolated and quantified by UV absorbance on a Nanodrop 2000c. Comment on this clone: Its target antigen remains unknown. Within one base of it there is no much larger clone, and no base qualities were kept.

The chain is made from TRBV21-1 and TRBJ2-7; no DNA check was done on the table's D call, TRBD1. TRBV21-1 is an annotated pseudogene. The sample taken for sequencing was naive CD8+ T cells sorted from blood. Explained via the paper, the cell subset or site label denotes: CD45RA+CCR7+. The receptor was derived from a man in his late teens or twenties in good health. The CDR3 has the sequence CASSRATPYEQYF. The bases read TGTGCCAGCAGCAGGGCGACCCCCTACGAGCAGTACTTC.